These T cell receptor beta chains were read from a single sample in a study of blood T cell repertoires in COVID-19. Here immunoSEQ multiplex PCR was the method, and the copy in TCRdb shows in-frame clones only, minus some. The sample shows about 170,000 clones, 84% of them seen only once. The specimen sequenced was PBMCs or T cells enriched from blood (not recorded which). These receptors came from a man in his forties or fifties who had recovered from COVID-19. Each CDR3 is given with its conserved first and last residue. D genes are given only for firm matches. Where a row states a size, it is once, few, many or the class of an expanded clone; other rows omit it.

>TRBV27|NA|TRBD2|TRBJ2-2|14
CASSLGGWAGELFF
TGTGCCAGCAGTTTGGGAGGGTGGGCCGGGGAGCTGTTTTTT
>TRBV6-2/TRBV6-3|NA|NA|TRBJ1-1|15
CASSYAVTQNTEAFF
TGTGCCAGCAGTTACGCGGTGACCCAGAACACTGAAGCTTTCTTT
>TRBV10-2|NA|NA|TRBJ1-5|14
CASSESRQNQPQHF
TGCGCCAGCAGTGAGTCTCGACAGAATCAGCCCCAGCATTTT
>TRBV4-3|NA|NA|TRBJ1-6|17
CASSQEYPSSYNSPLHF
TGCGCCAGCAGCCAAGAATACCCGAGCTCCTATAATTCACCCCTCCACTTT
>TRBV5-1|NA|TRBD1|TRBJ2-6|17
CASSSGQGESGANVLTF
TGCGCCAGCAGCTCTGGACAGGGGGAATCTGGGGCCAACGTCCTGACTTTC
>TRBV3-1/TRBV3-2|NA|NA|TRBJ2-5|15
CASSQEWQGVGTQYF
TGTGCCAGCAGCCAAGAATGGCAGGGTGTTGGGACCCAGTACTTC
>TRBV7-9|NA|NA|TRBJ1-1|12
CASSLAAAEAFF
TGTGCCAGCAGCTTGGCGGCAGCTGAAGCTTTCTTT
>TRBV19|NA|NA|TRBJ2-3|16
CASSIGGTGTADTQYF
TGTGCCAGTAGTATAGGAGGAACAGGGACGGCAGATACGCAGTATTTT
>TRBV10-2|NA|TRBD2|TRBJ2-1|11
CASSGGRGQFF
TGCGCCAGCAGTGGGGGGAGGGGGCAGTTCTTC
>TRBV15|NA|NA|TRBJ2-1|16
CATSITPNSPYNEQFF
TGTGCCACCAGCATAACACCCAATTCCCCCTACAATGAGCAGTTCTTC
>TRBV29-1|few|NA|TRBJ1-2|12
CSVVGQYYGYTF
TGCAGCGTTGTGGGGCAATACTATGGCTACACCTTC
>TRBV7-9|NA|NA|TRBJ2-7|12
CASSFGGGEQYF
TGTGCCAGCAGCTTTGGGGGCGGTGAGCAGTACTTC
>TRBV11-1|once|NA|TRBJ1-2|15
CASSPWTAANYGYTF
TGTGCCAGCAGCCCGTGGACAGCTGCTAACTATGGCTACACCTTC
>TRBV6-2/TRBV6-3|NA|NA|TRBJ1-2|13
CASSYLDLGGYTF
TGTGCCAGCAGTTACCTCGACTTAGGTGGCTACACCTTC
>TRBV12-2|NA|NA|TRBJ2-1|19
CASRPWTSGGPSSYNEQFF
TGTGCAAGTCGCCCCTGGACTAGCGGGGGGCCGAGCTCCTACAATGAGCAGTTCTTC
>TRBV20-1|NA|NA|TRBJ2-3|9
CSGPYTQYF
TGCAGTGGGCCGTATACGCAGTATTTT
>TRBV4-3|NA|TRBD1|TRBJ2-1|17
CASSPDRVDRSYNEQFF
TGCGCCAGCAGCCCGGACAGGGTGGACCGGTCCTACAATGAGCAGTTCTTC
>TRBV7-2|NA|NA|TRBJ1-3|14
CASSLIGSGNTIYF
TGTGCCAGCAGCTTAATCGGCTCTGGAAACACCATATATTTT
>TRBV9|NA|NA|TRBJ2-1|15
CASSVAQDKYNEQFF
TGTGCCAGCAGCGTAGCTCAAGACAAGTACAATGAGCAGTTCTTC
>TRBV6-5|NA|TRBD1|TRBJ1-6|13
CASNTGGRSPLHF
TGTGCCAGCAATACAGGGGGCCGTTCACCCCTCCACTTT
>TRBV10-1|NA|NA|TRBJ1-2|15
CASVGGLRCLYGYTF
TGCGCCAGCGTAGGAGGGCTACGATGTCTCTATGGCTACACCTTC
>TRBV21-1|NA|NA|TRBJ1-6|14
CASSSVRGGSPLHF
TGTGCCAGCAGCAGTGTGCGGGGCGGCTCACCCCTCCACTTT
>TRBV18|NA|NA|TRBJ1-6|15
CASSPGVPGRSPLHF
TGTGCCAGCTCCCCGGGAGTCCCAGGGCGTTCACCCCTCCACTTT
>TRBV6-2/TRBV6-3|NA|TRBD1|TRBJ1-6|15
CASSRSTGANSPLHF
TGTGCCAGCAGTCGATCGACAGGGGCTAACTCACCCCTCCACTTT
>TRBV20-1|NA|NA|TRBJ2-5|10
CSSGKETQYF
TGCAGTTCGGGGAAAGAGACCCAGTACTTC
>TRBV19|NA|NA|TRBJ1-3|14
CASSRRESGNTIYF
TGTGCCAGTAGTAGGCGGGAAAGTGGAAACACCATATATTTT
>TRBV9|NA|NA|TRBJ2-5|15
CASSGGTIGGETQYF
TGTGCCAGCAGCGGAGGGACTATAGGGGGGGAGACCCAGTACTTC
>TRBV30|NA|NA|TRBJ2-7|14
CAWRGAGRSYEQYF
TGTGCCTGGAGGGGGGCAGGGCGTTCCTACGAGCAGTACTTC
>TRBV5-1|NA|TRBD2|TRBJ2-3|17
CASSEGTSGGAVDTQYF
TGCGCCAGCAGCGAAGGGACTAGCGGGGGGGCCGTAGATACGCAGTATTTT
>TRBV24-1|NA|NA|TRBJ1-2|17
CATSDPVRGGGDYGYTF
TGTGCCACCAGTGATCCCGTTCGGGGAGGGGGTGACTATGGCTACACCTTC
>TRBV7-6|NA|NA|TRBJ1-5|13
CASSAGNNQPQHF
TGTGCCAGCAGCGCGGGCAACAATCAGCCCCAGCATTTT
>TRBV25-1|NA|TRBD2|TRBJ2-3|16
CASSPALAGLTDTQYF
TGTGCCAGCAGTCCCGCGCTAGCGGGCCTCACAGATACGCAGTATTTT
>TRBV28|NA|TRBD1|TRBJ2-1|17
CASSFVFAGTGHNEQFF
TGTGCCAGCAGTTTTGTTTTTGCCGGGACAGGTCACAATGAGCAGTTCTTC
>TRBV10-3|NA|NA|TRBJ2-1|13
CAIAASDPNEQFF
TGTGCCATCGCAGCTAGTGACCCGAATGAGCAGTTCTTC
>TRBV3-1/TRBV3-2|NA|NA|TRBJ1-2|14
CASSQGEGNYGYTF
TGTGCCAGCAGCCAAGGGGAGGGGAACTATGGCTACACCTTC
>TRBV18|NA|NA|TRBJ1-1|14
CASSPVDLSPGAFF
TGTGCCAGCTCACCGGTCGACCTCAGTCCGGGGGCTTTCTTT
>TRBV6-5|few|NA|TRBJ1-5|12
CASSLSNQPQHF
TGTGCCAGCAGTTTGTCGAATCAGCCCCAGCATTTT
>TRBV3-1/TRBV3-2|few|NA|TRBJ2-7|15
CASSQGTGRLYEQYF
TGTGCCAGCAGCCAAGGCACGGGTAGACTCTACGAGCAGTACTTC
>TRBV19|once|TRBD1|TRBJ1-2|15
CASMSGQGIFGGYTF
TGTGCCAGTATGTCCGGACAGGGAATCTTTGGGGGCTACACCTTC
>TRBV18|NA|NA|TRBJ1-3|14
CASRWAAAGNTIYF
TGTGCCAGCCGATGGGCTGCCGCGGGGAACACCATATATTTT
>TRBV10-3|NA|TRBD1|TRBJ1-2|15
CAISESGQGVNGYTF
TGTGCCATCAGTGAGAGTGGACAGGGGGTGAATGGCTACACCTTC
>TRBV18|NA|TRBD2|TRBJ2-5|16
CASSPSLAGGQETQYF
TGTGCCAGCTCACCAAGCCTAGCGGGGGGTCAAGAGACCCAGTACTTC
>TRBV3-1/TRBV3-2|NA|NA|TRBJ2-5|16
CASSQERGGYGETQYF
TGTGCCAGCAGCCAAGAGCGTGGAGGATACGGGGAGACCCAGTACTTC
>TRBV7-9|NA|NA|TRBJ2-1|15
CASSLGASPYNEQFF
TGTGCCAGCAGCTTAGGAGCCTCTCCTTACAATGAGCAGTTCTTC
>TRBV7-2|NA|TRBD2|TRBJ2-3|15
CASRRRGGNTDTQYF
TGTGCCAGCCGTAGGCGGGGGGGAAACACAGATACGCAGTATTTT
>TRBV5-1|NA|NA|TRBJ1-3|16
CASYDREGGTGNTIYF
TGCGCCAGTTATGACCGCGAAGGGGGAACTGGAAACACCATATATTTT
>TRBV27|NA|NA|TRBJ1-2|13
CASSLSSRGGYTF
TGTGCCAGCAGTTTATCTTCTCGGGGTGGCTACACCTTC
>TRBV29-1|NA|NA|TRBJ2-3|13
CSVIADSTDTQYF
TGCAGCGTCATAGCGGATAGCACAGATACGCAGTATTTT
>TRBV4-2|once|TRBD1|TRBJ2-5|15
CASSQPDRDQETQYF
TGTGCCAGCAGCCAACCCGACAGGGACCAAGAGACCCAGTACTTC
>TRBV5-1|NA|NA|TRBJ1-1|14
CASSLESMNTEAFF
TGCGCCAGCAGCTTGGAAAGCATGAACACTGAAGCTTTCTTT
>TRBV4-2|few|NA|TRBJ2-1|16
CASSQEGTSLGNEQFF
TGTGCCAGCAGCCAAGAGGGGACATCCTTGGGCAATGAGCAGTTCTTC